The T cell receptor beta chain described here comes from a study of cytomegalovirus exposure and HLA in healthy donors. Findings and limits, study-wide: TCR sequences were mostly rare, though some public TCRs occurred in many donors.

This clone was recorded once. The antigen remains undetermined. CDR1 and CDR2 from the germline V gene are MNHNS and SASEGT. Trimming cost V 4 bases and J 4 bases, with 20 bases left between them. The CDR3 loop spans 17 amino acids. The PCR used 60 Vbeta and 13 Jbeta primers. Method: immunoSEQ multiplex PCR; TCRdb's copy keeps in-frame clones and lacks some. The profile shows tens of thousands of clones, around four fifths of them singletons. The material sequenced was PBMCs. This TCR was recovered from a woman in her thirties or forties in good health and CMV-seronegative. The chain joins TRBV6-1 to TRBJ2-1, with TRBD2 as a possible D gene (7 bases). The CDR3 DNA reads TGTGCCAGCAGTGGAAAGGGGGGGTATAGTGTATACAATGAGCAGTTCTTC. Its protein product is CASSGKGGYSVYNEQFF.